This TCR beta chain was sequenced for a study of beta chain features in type 1 diabetes. General study points: Shorter TCRB CDR3s, moderately but significantly so, were found in Type 1 diabetes patients in all four CD4+ subsets.

Every bit of the isolated RNA underwent reverse transcription, so sequencing read expressed TCRB transcripts. Profiling relied on immunoSEQ multiplex PCR, and the TCRdb table lists in-frame clones only, not all of them. The sample includes a few hundred thousand clones, 16% of them seen just once. On this clone itself: The antigen is unknown.

In germline, CDR1 is SGHRS, CDR2 YFSETQ. V was cut by 0 bases and J by 9 bases, with 14 bases left in between. The CDR3 loop spans 14 amino acids. The source is a man younger than 45 with type 1 diabetes. The rearrangement uses TRBV5-1 and TRBJ2-3; D remains unclear. The source material was naive CD4+ T cells from blood. The CDR3 sequence: CASSLGETQLTQYF. The CDR3 nucleotides read TGCGCCAGCAGCTTGGGTGAAACCCAGTTGACGCAGTATTTT.